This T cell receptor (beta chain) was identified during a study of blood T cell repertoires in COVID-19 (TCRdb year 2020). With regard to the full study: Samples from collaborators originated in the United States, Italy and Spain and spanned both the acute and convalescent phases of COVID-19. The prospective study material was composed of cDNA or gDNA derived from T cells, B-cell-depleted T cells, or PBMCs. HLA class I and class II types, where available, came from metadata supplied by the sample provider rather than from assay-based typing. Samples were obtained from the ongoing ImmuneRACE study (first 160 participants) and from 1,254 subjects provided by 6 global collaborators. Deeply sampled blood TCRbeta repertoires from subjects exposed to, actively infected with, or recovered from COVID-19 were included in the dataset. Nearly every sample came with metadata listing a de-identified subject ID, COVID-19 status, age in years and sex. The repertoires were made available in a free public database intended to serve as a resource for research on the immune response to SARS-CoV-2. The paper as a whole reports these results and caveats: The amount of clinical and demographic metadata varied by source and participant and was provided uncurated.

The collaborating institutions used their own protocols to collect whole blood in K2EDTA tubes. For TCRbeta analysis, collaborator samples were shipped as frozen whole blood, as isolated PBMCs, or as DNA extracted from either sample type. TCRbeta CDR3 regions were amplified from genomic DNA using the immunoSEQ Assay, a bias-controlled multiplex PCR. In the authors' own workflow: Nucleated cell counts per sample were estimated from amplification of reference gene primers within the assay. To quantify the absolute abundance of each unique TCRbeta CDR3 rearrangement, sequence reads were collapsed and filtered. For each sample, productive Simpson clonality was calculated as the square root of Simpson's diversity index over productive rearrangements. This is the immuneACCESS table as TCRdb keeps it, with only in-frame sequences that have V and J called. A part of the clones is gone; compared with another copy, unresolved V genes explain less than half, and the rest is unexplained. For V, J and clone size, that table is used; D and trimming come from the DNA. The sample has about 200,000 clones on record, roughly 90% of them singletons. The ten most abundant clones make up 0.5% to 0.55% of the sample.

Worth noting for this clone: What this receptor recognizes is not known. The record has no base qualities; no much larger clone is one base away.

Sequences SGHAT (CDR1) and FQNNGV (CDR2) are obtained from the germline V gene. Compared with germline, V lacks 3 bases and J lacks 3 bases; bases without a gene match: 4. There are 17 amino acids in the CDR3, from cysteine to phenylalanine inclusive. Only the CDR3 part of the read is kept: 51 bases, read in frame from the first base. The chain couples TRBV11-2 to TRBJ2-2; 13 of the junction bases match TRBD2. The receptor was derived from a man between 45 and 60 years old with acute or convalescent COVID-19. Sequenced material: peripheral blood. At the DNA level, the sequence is TGTGCCAGCAGCTTCCGGACTAGCGGGGGAGACACCGGGGAGCTGTTTTTT. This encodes CASSFRTSGGDTGELFF. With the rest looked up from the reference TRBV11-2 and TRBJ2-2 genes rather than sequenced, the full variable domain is EAGVAQSPRYKIIEKRQSVAFWCNPISGHATLYWYQQILGQGPKLLIQFQNNGVVDDSQLPKDRFSAERLKGVDSTLKIQPAKLEDSAVYLCASSFRTSGGDTGELFFGEGSRLTVL.